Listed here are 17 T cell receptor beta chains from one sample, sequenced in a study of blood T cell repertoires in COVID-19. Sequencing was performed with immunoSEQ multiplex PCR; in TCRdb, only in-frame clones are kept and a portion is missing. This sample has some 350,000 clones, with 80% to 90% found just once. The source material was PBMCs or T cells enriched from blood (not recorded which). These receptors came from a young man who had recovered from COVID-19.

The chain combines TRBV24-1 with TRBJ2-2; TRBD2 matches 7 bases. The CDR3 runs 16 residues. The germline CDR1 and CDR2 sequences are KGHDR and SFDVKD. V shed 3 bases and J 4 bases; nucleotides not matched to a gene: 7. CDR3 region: CATSDRERGFTGELFF. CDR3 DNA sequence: TGTGCCACCAGTGATAGGGAGCGGGGATTCACCGGGGAGCTGTTTTTT.

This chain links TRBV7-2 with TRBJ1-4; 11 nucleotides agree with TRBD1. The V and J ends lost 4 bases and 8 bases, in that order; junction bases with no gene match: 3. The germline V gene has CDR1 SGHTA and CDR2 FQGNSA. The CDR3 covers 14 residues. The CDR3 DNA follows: TGTGCCAGCAGCTCGGGGACAGGGGGAGAAAAACTGTTTTTT. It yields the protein CASSSGTGGEKLFF.

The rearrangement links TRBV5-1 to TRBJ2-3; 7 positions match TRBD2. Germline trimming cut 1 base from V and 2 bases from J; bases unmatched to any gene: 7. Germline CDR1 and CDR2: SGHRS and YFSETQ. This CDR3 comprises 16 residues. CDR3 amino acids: CASSLWGGGFTDTQYF. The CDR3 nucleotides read TGCGCCAGCAGCTTGTGGGGCGGGGGATTCACAGATACGCAGTATTTT.

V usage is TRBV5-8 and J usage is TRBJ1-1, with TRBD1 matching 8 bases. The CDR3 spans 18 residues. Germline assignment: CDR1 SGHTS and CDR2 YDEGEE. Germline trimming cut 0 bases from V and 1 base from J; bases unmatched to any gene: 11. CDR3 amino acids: CASSLARGRGHANTEAFF. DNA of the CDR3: TGTGCCAGCAGCTTGGCCCGGGGCAGGGGGCATGCGAACACTGAAGCTTTCTTT.

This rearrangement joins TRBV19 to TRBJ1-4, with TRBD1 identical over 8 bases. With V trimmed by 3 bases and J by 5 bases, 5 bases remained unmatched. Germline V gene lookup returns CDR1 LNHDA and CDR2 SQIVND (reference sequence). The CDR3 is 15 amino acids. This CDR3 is CASSIAQGANEKLFF. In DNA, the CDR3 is TGTGCCAGTAGTATTGCCCAGGGGGCAAATGAAAAACTGTTTTTT.

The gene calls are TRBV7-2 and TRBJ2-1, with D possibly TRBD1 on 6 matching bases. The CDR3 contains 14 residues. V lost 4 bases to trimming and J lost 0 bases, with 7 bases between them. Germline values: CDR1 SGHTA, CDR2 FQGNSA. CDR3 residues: CASSWDTSYNEQFF. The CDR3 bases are TGTGCCAGCAGCTGGGACACCTCCTACAATGAGCAGTTCTTC.

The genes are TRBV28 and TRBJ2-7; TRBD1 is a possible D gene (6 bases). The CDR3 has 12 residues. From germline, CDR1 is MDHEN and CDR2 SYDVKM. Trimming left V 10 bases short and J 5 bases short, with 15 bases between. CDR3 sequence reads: CATLTGFHEQYF. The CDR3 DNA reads TGTGCCACTTTAACAGGGTTCCACGAGCAGTACTTC.

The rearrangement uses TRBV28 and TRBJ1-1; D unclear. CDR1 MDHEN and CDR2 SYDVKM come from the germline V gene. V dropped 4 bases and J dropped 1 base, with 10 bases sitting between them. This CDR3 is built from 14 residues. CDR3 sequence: CASSYRSGNTEAFF. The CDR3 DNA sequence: TGTGCCAGCAGTTATAGGTCAGGGAACACTGAAGCTTTCTTT.

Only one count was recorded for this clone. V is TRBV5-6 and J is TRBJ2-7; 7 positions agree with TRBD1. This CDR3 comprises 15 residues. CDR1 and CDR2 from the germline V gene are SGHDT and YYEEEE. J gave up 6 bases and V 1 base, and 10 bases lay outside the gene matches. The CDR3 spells CASSLQGDPSPEQYF. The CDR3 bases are TGTGCCAGCAGCTTGCAGGGGGATCCCTCGCCCGAGCAGTACTTC.

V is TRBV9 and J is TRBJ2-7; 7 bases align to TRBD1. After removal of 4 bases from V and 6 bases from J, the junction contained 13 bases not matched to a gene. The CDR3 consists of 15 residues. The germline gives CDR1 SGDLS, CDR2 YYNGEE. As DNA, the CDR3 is TGTGCCAGCAGCCCCTTGGACAGGACCCCGAGCGAGCAGTACTTC. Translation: CASSPLDRTPSEQYF.

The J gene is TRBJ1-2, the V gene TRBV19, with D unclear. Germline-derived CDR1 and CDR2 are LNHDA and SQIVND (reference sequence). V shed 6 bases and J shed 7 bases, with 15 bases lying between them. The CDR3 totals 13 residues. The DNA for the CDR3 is TGTGCCAGTAGACCCTCCGGGGAGGGTGGCTACACCTTC. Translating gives CASRPSGEGGYTF.

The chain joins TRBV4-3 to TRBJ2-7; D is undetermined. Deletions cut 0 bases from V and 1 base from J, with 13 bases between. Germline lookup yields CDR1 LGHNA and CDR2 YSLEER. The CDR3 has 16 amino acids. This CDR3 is CASSQERVEESYEQYF. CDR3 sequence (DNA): TGCGCCAGCAGCCAAGAACGGGTAGAAGAGTCCTACGAGCAGTACTTC.

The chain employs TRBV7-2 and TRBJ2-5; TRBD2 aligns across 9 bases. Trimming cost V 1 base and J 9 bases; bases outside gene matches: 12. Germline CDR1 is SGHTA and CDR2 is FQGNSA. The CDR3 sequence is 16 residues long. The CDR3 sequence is CASSLVAGDAQIPQYF. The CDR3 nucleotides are TGTGCCAGCAGCTTAGTAGCGGGGGATGCTCAGATACCCCAGTACTTC.

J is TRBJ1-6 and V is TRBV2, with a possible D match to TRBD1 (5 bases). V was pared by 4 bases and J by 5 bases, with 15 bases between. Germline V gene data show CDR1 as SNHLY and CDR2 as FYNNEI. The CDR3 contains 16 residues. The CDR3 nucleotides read TGTGCCAGCAGTGTTTTACGGACACAAAATAATTCACCCCTCCACTTT. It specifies CASSVLRTQNNSPLHF. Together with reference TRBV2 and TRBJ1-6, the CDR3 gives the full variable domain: EPEVTQTPSHQVTQMGQEVILRCVPISNHLYFYWYRQILGQKVEFLVSFYNNEISEKSEIFDDQFSVERPDGSNFTLKIRSTKLEDSAMYFCASSVLRTQNNSPLHFGNGTRLTVT.

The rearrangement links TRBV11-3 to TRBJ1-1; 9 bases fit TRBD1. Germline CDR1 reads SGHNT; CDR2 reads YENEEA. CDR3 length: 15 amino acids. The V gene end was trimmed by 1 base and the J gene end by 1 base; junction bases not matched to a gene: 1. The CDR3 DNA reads TGTGCCAGCAGCTTAGCGGGACAGGGGAACACTGAAGCTTTCTTT. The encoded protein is CASSLAGQGNTEAFF. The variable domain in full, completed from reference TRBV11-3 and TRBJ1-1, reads EAGVVQSPRYKIIEKKQPVAFWCNPISGHNTLYWYLQNLGQGPELLIRYENEEAVDDSQLPKDRFSAERLKGVDSTLKIQPAELGDSAVYLCASSLAGQGNTEAFFGQGTRLTVV.

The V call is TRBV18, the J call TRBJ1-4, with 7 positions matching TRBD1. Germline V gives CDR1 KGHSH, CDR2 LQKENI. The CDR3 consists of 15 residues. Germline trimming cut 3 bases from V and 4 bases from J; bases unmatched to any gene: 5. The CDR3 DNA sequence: TGTGCCAGCTCACCGGACAGGCAGAGTAATGAAAAACTGTTTTTT. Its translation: CASSPDRQSNEKLFF.

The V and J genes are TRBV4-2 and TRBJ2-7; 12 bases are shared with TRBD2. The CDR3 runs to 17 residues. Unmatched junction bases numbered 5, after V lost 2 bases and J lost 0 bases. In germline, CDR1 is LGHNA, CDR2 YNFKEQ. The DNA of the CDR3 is TGTGCCAGCAGCCAATCACTAGCGGGAGGTTACTCCTACGAGCAGTACTTC. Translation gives CASSQSLAGGYSYEQYF.